Here is one T cell receptor beta chain with its context. These data come from a study of control samples from healthy donors and cancer patients. TCRdb's copy holds only in-frame clones and misses some; the assay was immunoSEQ multiplex PCR. The sample has more than 90,000 clones; about 89% are singletons. The V gene lost 2 bases and the J gene lost 8 bases, with 7 bases spanning the gap. The CDR3 covers 12 residues. Sequences were obtained from blood. This clonotype originated in a man aged 30 to 39 in good health. The chain uses TRBV12-3 or TRBV12-4 and TRBJ1-3; D is unresolved. The CDR3 region is CASSLSFDTIYF. CDR3 nucleotides: TGTGCCAGCAGTTTAAGTTTTGACACCATATATTTT.